The T cell receptor beta chain described here comes from a study of cytomegalovirus exposure and HLA in healthy donors. Primers: 60 Vbeta forward and 13 Jbeta reverse. Some clones are missing from TCRdb's copy, which holds only in-frame ones; the method was immunoSEQ multiplex PCR. Found here are over 200,000 clones, around 75% of them singletons; the top ten hold 1.8%. This CDR3 comprises 16 residues. Trimming took 2 bases from V and 4 from J; bases not matched to a gene: 8. Germline CDR1 is SGHNT and CDR2 is YENEEA. This receptor was obtained from a woman aged 25 to 39 in good health and CMV-seronegative. J is TRBJ2-1 and V is TRBV11-3; 7 bases fit TRBD1. Sequenced input: PBMCs. CDR3: CASSLRQGVGYNEQFF. The CDR3 DNA reads TGTGCCAGCAGCTTAAGACAGGGAGTGGGATACAATGAGCAGTTCTTC. Full variable domain (missing parts from reference TRBV11-3 and TRBJ2-1): EAGVVQSPRYKIIEKKQPVAFWCNPISGHNTLYWYLQNLGQGPELLIRYENEEAVDDSQLPKDRFSAERLKGVDSTLKIQPAELGDSAVYLCASSLRQGVGYNEQFFGPGTRLTVL.